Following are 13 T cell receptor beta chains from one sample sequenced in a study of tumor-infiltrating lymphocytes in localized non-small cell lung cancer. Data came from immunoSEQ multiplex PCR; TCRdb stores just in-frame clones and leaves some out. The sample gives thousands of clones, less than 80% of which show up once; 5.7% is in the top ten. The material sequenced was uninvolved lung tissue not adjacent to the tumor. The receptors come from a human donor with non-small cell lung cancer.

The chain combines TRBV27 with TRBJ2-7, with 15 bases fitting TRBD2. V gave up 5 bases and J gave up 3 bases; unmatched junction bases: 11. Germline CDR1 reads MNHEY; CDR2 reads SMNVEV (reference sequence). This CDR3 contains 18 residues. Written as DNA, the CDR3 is TGTGCCAGCAGTCCCCCTCCGGGACTAGCGGGAGGTTTCTACGAGCAGTACTTC. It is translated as CASSPPPGLAGGFYEQYF.

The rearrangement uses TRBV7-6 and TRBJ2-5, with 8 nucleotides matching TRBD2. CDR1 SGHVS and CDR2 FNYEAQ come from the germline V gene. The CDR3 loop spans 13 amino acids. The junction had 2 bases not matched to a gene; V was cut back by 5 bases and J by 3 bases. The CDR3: CASSPGREETQYF. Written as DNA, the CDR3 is TGTGCCAGCAGCCCCGGGAGGGAAGAGACCCAGTACTTC.

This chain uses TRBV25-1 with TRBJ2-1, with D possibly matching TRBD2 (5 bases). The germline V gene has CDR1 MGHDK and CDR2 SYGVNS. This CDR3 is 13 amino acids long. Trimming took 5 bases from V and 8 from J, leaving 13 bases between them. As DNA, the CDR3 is TGTGCCAGCAGTTCGGACGTCGGGGATGAGCAGTTCTTC. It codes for CASSSDVGDEQFF.

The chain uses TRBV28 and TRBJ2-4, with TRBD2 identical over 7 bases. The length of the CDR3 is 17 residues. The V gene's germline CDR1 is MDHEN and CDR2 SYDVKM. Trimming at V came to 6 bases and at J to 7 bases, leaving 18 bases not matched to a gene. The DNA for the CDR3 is TGTGCCAGCAGCCCTTTCCCGAGCGGGACCCGAGGGAACATTCAGTACTTC. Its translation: CASSPFPSGTRGNIQYF.

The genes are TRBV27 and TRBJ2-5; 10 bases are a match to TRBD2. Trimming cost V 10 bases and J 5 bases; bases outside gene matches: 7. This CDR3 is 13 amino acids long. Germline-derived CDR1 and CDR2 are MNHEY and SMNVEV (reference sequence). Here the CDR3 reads CATGYSGRETQYF. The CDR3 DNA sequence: TGTGCCACCGGGTATAGCGGGAGGGAGACCCAGTACTTC.

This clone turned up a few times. DNA for the CDR3: TGTGCCAGCAGCTTAGAGGGTGTGGGACAGGGCTACGAGCAGTACTTC. Encoded protein: CASSLEGVGQGYEQYF. This chain joins TRBV7-2 and TRBJ2-7; TRBD1 matches at 9 bases. CDR3 length: 16 residues. Germline CDR1 is SGHTA and CDR2 is FQGNSA. After removal of 1 base from V and 3 bases from J, the junction contained 7 bases not matched to a gene.

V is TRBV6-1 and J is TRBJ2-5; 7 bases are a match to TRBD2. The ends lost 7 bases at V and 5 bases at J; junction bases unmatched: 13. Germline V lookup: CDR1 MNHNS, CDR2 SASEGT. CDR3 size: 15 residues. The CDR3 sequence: CASTLGGEGRETQYF. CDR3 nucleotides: TGTGCCAGCACCCTAGGAGGGGAGGGGCGGGAGACCCAGTACTTC.

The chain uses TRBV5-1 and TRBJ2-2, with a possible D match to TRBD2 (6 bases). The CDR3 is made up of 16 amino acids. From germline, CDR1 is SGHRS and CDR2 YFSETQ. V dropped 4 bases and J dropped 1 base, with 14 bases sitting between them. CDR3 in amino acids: CASSPLGRGNTGELFF. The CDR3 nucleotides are TGCGCCAGCAGCCCTCTCGGGCGGGGGAACACCGGGGAGCTGTTTTTT.

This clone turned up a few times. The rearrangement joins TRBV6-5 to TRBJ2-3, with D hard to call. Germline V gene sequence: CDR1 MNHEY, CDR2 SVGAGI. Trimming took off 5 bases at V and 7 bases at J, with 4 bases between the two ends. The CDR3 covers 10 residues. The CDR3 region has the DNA TGTGCCAGCAGTCCCTATACGCAGTATTTT. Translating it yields CASSPYTQYF.

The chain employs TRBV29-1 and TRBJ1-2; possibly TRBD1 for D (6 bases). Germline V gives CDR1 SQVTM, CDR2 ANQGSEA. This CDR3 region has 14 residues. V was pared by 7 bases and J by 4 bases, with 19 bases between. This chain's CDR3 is CSAALQGGGYGYTF. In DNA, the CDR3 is TGCAGCGCTGCACTACAGGGAGGAGGCTATGGCTACACCTTC.

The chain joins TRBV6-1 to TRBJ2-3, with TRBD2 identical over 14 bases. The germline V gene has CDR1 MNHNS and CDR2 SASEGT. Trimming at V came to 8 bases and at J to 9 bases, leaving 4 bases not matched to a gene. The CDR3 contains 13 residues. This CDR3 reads CASEGLAGVTQYF. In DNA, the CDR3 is TGTGCCAGCGAGGGACTAGCGGGAGTGACGCAGTATTTT.

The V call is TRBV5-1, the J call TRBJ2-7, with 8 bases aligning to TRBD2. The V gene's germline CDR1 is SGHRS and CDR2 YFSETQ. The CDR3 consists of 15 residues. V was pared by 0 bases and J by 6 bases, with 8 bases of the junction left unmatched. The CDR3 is CASSLAPGLETEQYF. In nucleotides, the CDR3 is TGCGCCAGCAGCTTGGCCCCGGGACTAGAGACCGAGCAGTACTTC. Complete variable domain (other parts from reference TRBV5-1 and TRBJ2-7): KAGVTQTPRYLIKTRGQQVTLSCSPISGHRSVSWYQQTPGQGLQFLFEYFSETQRNKGNFPGRFSGRQFSNSRSEMNVSTLELGDSALYLCASSLAPGLETEQYFGPGTRLTVT.

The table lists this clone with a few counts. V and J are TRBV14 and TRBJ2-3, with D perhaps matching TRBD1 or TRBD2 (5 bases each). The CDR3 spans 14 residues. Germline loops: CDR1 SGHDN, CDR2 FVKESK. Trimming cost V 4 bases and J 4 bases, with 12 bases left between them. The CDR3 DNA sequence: TGTGCCAGCAGCCGGGGGTGGGTAGCAGATACGCAGTATTTT. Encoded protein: CASSRGWVADTQYF. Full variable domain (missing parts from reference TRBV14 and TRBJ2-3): EAGVTQFPSHSVIEKGQTVTLRCDPISGHDNLYWYRRVMGKEIKFLLHFVKESKQDESGMPNNRFLAERTGGTYSTLKVQPAELEDSGVYFCASSRGWVADTQYFGPGTRLTVL.